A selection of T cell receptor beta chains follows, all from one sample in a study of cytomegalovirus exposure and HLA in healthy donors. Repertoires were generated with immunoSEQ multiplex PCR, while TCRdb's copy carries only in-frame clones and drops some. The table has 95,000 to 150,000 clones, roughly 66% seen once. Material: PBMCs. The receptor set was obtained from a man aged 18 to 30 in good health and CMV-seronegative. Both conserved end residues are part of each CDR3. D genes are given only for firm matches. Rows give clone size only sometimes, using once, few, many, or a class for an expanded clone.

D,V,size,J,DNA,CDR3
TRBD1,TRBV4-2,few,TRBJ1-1,TGTGCCAGCAGCAACCGGGACAGGGGGACCCTGGGAGCTTTCTTT,CASSNRDRGTLGAFF
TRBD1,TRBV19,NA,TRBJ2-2,TGTGCCAGTAGTAATAAGACAGGGCGTTCCGGGGAGCTGTTTTTT,CASSNKTGRSGELFF
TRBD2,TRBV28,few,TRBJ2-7,TGTGCCAGCAGTTTGAGTAGCGGGATATTTGGGGAGCAGTACTTC,CASSLSSGIFGEQYF
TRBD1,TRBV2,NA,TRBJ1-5,TGTGCCAGCAGGATGGGGACAGACTGGCCTCAGCCCCAGCATTTT,CASRMGTDWPQPQHF
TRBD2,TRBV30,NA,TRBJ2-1,TGTGCCTGGAGTGTAGCGGGACCCTCCAACAGTGAGCAGTTCTTC,CAWSVAGPSNSEQFF
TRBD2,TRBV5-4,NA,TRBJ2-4,TGTGCCTGCAGCGCCTTAGCGGGGGGCCTCAAAAACATTCAGTACTTC,CACSALAGGLKNIQYF
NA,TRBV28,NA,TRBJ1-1,TGTGCCAGCAGTTTATGGGCACGGAGGAACACTGAAGCTTTCTTT,CASSLWARRNTEAFF
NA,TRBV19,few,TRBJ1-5,TGTGCCAGTAACCCTTCAGGGGATAGCAATCAGCCCCAGCATTTT,CASNPSGDSNQPQHF
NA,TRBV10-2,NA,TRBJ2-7,TGCGCCAGCAGTGACCAGGGAGGCTACGAGCAGTACTTC,CASSDQGGYEQYF
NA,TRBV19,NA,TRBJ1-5,TGTGCCAGTAGTCCTCTAGGGGGGGAGCGTAATCAGAGCAATCAGCCCCAGCATTTT,CASSPLGGERNQSNQPQHF
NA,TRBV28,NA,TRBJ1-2,TGTGCCAGCAGTCTCGGGACTGTTGCGGGCTACACCTTC,CASSLGTVAGYTF
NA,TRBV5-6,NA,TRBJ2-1,TGTGCCAGCAGCCTGCAGGGCAATGAGCAGTTCTTC,CASSLQGNEQFF
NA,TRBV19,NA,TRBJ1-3,TGTGCCAGTATGCGGGCAGCCGACTCTGGAAACACCATATATTTT,CASMRAADSGNTIYF
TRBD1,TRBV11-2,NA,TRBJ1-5,TGTGCCAGCAGAGGACAGGGTAATCAGCCCCAGCATTTT,CASRGQGNQPQHF
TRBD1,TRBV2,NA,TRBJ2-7,TGTGCCAGCAGCGGGGACAGCCCCTACGAGCAGTACTTC,CASSGDSPYEQYF
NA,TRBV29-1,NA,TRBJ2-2,TGCAGCGTCCAATTGACGGGACAAAACACCGGGGAGCTGTTTTTT,CSVQLTGQNTGELFF
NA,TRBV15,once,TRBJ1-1,TGTGCCACCAGCAGGGAACAGGGGAACACTGAAGCTTTCTTT,CATSREQGNTEAFF
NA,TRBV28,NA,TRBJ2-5,TGTGCCAGCAGTGAGGGGGCGGGAGGCCCAGAGACCCAGTACTTC,CASSEGAGGPETQYF
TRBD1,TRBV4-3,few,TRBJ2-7,TGCGCCAGCAGCCCCCGGACAGGTTCCTACGAGCAGTACTTC,CASSPRTGSYEQYF
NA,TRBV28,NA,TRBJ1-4,TGTGCCAGCATAGCGGGAGGGGAGGAAAGAACTAATGAAAAACTGTTTTTT,CASIAGGEERTNEKLFF
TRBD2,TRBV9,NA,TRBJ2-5,TGTGCCAGCAGCGTAGACGGGACTAGCGGGAGGTCAGAGACCCAGTACTTC,CASSVDGTSGRSETQYF
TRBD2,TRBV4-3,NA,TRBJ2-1,TGCGCCAGCAGCCAAATTAGCGGGAGGATGGCTGAGCAGTTCTTC,CASSQISGRMAEQFF
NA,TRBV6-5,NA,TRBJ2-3,TGTGCCAGCGGGGGGGCGGGGTTAAGCACAGATACGCAGTATTTT,CASGGAGLSTDTQYF
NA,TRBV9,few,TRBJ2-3,TGTGCCAGCAGTTTTCACACTACTGCAGATACGCAGTATTTT,CASSFHTTADTQYF
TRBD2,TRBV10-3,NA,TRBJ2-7,TGTGCCATCAGCGCAGGGACTAGTGAACGCTCCTACGAGCAGTACTTC,CAISAGTSERSYEQYF
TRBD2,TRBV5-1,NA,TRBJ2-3,TGCGCCAGCAGCCAGAGACTAGCGGGTCCCGATACGCAGTATTTT,CASSQRLAGPDTQYF
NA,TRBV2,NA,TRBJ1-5,TGTGCCAGCATTGGGGCAGTAAATCAGCCCCAGCATTTT,CASIGAVNQPQHF
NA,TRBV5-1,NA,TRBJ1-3,TGCGCCAGCAGCTTAGGAGGTCCCTCTGGAAACACCATATATTTT,CASSLGGPSGNTIYF
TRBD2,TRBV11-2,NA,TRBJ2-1,TGTGCCAGCAGCAAAAGCGGGAGTAGATCCAATGAGCAGTTCTTC,CASSKSGSRSNEQFF
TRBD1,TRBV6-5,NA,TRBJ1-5,TGTGCCAGCAGGCACAGGGGGCCCAATCAGCCCCAGCATTTT,CASRHRGPNQPQHF
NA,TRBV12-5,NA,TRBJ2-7,TGTGCTAGTGGTTTGGTACAGGAGGGTTTCCACGAGCAGTACTTC,CASGLVQEGFHEQYF
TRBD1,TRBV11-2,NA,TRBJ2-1,TGTGCCAGCAGCTTCGGGACAGGGGACGTCCCCGCATCCTACAATGAGCAGTTCTTC,CASSFGTGDVPASYNEQFF
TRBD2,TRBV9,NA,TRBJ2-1,TGTGCCAGCAGCTCGGGACTAGCGGGATACAATGAGCAGTTCTTC,CASSSGLAGYNEQFF
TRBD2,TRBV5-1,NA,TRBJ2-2,TGCGCCAGCAGCCTCATGGGAGGGCTGAACACCGGGGAGCTGTTTTTT,CASSLMGGLNTGELFF
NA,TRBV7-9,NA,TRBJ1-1,TGTGCCAGCAGCTCCGAGGGTGGGAACACTGAAGCTTTCTTT,CASSSEGGNTEAFF
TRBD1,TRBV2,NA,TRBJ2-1,TGTGCCAGCAGTGTCGAGGGGGCCCTAGGGCGGAGAACCTACAATGAGCAGTTCTTC,CASSVEGALGRRTYNEQFF
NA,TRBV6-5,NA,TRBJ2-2,TGTGCCAGCAATGGGCCCGGGGAGCTGTTTTTT,CASNGPGELFF